This T cell receptor (beta chain) emerged from a study of cytomegalovirus exposure and HLA in healthy donors. The germline CDR1 and CDR2 sequences are SGHRS and YFSETQ. J was trimmed by 4 bases and V by 5 bases; bases with no gene match: 6. This CDR3 region has 14 residues. PCR amplification relied on 60 Vbeta primers (plus 13 Jbeta primers). The data were produced by immunoSEQ multiplex PCR, yet TCRdb's version contains in-frame clones alone and is incomplete. The sample yields around 150,000 clones, roughly three quarters seen once. This clonotype was obtained from a woman between 40 and 55 years old in good health and CMV-seronegative. The sequenced sample consisted of PBMCs. The chain links TRBV5-1 to TRBJ2-3; 8 positions match TRBD2. CDR3 loop: CASSVAGFSDTQYF. The CDR3 DNA reads TGCGCCAGCAGTGTAGCGGGGTTCTCAGATACGCAGTATTTT.